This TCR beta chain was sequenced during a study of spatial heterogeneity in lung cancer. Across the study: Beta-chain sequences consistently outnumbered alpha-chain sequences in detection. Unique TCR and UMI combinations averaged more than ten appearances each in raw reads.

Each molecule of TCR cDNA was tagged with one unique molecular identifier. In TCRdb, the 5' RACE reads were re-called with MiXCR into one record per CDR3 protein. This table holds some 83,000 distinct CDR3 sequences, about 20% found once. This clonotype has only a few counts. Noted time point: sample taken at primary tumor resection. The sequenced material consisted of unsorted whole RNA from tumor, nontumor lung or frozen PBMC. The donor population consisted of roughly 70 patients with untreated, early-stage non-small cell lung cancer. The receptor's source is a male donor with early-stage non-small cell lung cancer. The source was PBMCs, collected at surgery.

CDR3 in amino acids: CASSFIGPYGYTF. The CDR3 bases are TGTGCCAGCAGTTTCATAGGCCCCTATGGCTACACCTTC. The V gene is TRBV12-3 or TRBV12-4, the J gene TRBJ1-2, with D uncertain. Trimming removed 3 bases at V and 4 bases at J, with 9 bases between. The CDR3 totals 13 residues.